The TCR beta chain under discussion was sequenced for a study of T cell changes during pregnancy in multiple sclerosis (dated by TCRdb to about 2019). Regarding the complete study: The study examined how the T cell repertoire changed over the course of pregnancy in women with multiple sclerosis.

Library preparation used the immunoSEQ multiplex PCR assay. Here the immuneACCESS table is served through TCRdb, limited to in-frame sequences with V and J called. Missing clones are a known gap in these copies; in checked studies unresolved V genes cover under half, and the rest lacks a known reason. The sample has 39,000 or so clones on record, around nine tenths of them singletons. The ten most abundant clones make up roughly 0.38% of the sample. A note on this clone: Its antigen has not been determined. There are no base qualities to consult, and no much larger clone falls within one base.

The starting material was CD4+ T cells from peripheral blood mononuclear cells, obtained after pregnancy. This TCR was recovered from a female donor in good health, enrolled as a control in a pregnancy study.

For the CDR3, the sequence is CASSEGGTGRPYEQYF. The nucleotide sequence reads TGTGCCAGCAGTGAAGGGGGAACAGGGAGACCATACGAGCAGTACTTC. The receptor chain draws on TRBV6-1 and TRBJ2-7; the D segment could be TRBD1, given 6 matching bases. The CDR3 sequence holds 16 residues, the cysteine and phenylalanine included. Only the CDR3 region is kept as DNA, spanning 48 bases read in frame from base 1. V is clipped by 1 base and J by 4 bases, and the sequence between their germline boundaries is 17 bases long. Sequences MNHNS (CDR1) and SASEGT (CDR2) are obtained from the germline V gene.